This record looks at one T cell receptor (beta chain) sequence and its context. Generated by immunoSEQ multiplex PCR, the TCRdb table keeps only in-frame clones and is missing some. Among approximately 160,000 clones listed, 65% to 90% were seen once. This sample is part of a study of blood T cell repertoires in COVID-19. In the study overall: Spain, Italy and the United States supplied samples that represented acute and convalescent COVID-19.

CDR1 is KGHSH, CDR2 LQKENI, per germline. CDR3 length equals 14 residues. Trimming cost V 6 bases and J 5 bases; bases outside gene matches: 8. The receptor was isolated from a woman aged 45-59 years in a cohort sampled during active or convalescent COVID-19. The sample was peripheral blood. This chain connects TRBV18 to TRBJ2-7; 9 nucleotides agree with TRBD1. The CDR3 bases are TGTGCCAGCTCTCCCGGGACAGGGTCCCACGAGCAGTACTTC. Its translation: CASSPGTGSHEQYF.